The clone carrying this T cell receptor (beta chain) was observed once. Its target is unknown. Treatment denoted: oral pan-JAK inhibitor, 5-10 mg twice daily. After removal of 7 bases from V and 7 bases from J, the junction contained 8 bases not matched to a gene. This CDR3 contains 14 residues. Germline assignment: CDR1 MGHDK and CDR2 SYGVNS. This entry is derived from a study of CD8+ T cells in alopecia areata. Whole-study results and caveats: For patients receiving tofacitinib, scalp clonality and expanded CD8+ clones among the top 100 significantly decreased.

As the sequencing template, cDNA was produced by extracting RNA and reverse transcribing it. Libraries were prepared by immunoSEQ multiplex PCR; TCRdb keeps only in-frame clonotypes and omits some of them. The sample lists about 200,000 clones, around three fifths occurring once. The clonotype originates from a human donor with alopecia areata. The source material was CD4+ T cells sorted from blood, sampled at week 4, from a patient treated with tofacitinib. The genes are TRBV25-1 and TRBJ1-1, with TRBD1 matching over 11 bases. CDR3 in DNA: TGTGCCAGCACATCCCGGGACAGGGGGGTTGAAGCTTTCTTT. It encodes CASTSRDRGVEAFF.